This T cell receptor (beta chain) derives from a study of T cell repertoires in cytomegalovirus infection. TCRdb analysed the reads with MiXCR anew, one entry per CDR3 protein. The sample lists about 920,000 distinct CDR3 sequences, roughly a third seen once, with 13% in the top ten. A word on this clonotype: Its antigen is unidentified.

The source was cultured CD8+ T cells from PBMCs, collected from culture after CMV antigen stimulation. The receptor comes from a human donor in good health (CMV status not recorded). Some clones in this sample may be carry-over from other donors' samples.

CDR3 sequence reads: CASSHREGDNQPQHF. CDR3 nucleotides: TGCGCCAGCAGCCACCGCGAGGGGGACAATCAGCCCCAGCATTTT. The chain combines TRBV4-1 with TRBJ1-5; maybe TRBD1 (6 bases). Germline V gives CDR1 MGHRA, CDR2 YSYEKL. The CDR3 is 15 amino acids. The V end lost 3 bases, the J end lost 3 bases, and 12 bases lay between the germline ends.